These 21 T cell receptor beta chains originate from one sample sequenced in a study of T cells in localized non-small cell lung cancer (dated by TCRdb to the early 2020s). The library was prepared using the immunoSEQ multiplex PCR assay. Entries here come from immuneACCESS through TCRdb and include only in-frame sequences with V and J called. Some clones fail to appear in such tables; in the studies checked, an unresolved V gene covers under half of the shortfall, and the cause of the remainder is unknown. The sample includes approximately 100,000 clones, with around 90% observed a single time. 4.1% of the sample comes from the top ten. The source was PBMCs, collected before any cancer treatment. Receptor source: a woman aged 35 to 70 with stage II squamous cell lung carcinoma.

This sequence joins TRBV5-1 and TRBJ2-1; 7 bases are a match to TRBD2. The CDR3 is 16 residues long. Germline CDR1 SGHRS, CDR2 YFSETQ. The junction had 16 bases not matched to a gene; V was cut back by 6 bases and J by 7 bases. DNA for the CDR3: TGCGCCAGCACCCGTGATGCGGGGGTTGCTTGGAATGAGCAGTTCTTC. This gives the protein CASTRDAGVAWNEQFF. Combining the CDR3 with reference TRBV5-1 and TRBJ2-1 gives the whole variable domain KAGVTQTPRYLIKTRGQQVTLSCSPISGHRSVSWYQQTPGQGLQFLFEYFSETQRNKGNFPGRFSGRQFSNSRSEMNVSTLELGDSALYLCASTRDAGVAWNEQFFGPGTRLTVL.

The V call is TRBV5-1, the J call TRBJ1-2; D is undetermined. CDR3 length: 14 residues. The germline gives CDR1 SGHRS, CDR2 YFSETQ. The V end lost 0 bases, the J end lost 4 bases, and 10 bases lay between the germline ends. CDR3 DNA: TGCGCCAGCAGCTTGGACAGTCCAGGCTATGGCTACACCTTC. It specifies CASSLDSPGYGYTF.

The chain employs TRBV30 and TRBJ1-2; D gene unclear. V was trimmed by 8 bases and J by 0 bases, leaving 7 bases between them. The CDR3 is 11 amino acids. CDR1 and CDR2 (germline): GTSNPN, SVGIG (reference sequence). The CDR3 nucleotides read TGTGCCCAGGAGACTAACTATGGCTACACCTTC. Translated: CAQETNYGYTF.

DNA of the CDR3: TGCGCCAGCAGTACGGGACAGAACTATGGCTACACCTTC. Amino acids: CASSTGQNYGYTF. This chain links TRBV5-1 with TRBJ1-2, with 7 bases that match TRBD1. Germline assignment: CDR1 SGHRS and CDR2 YFSETQ. The ends lost 5 bases at V and 2 bases at J; junction bases unmatched: 3. CDR3 length: 13 residues.

The chain is built from TRBV5-4 and TRBJ2-7; 8 positions match TRBD2. The germline V gene encodes CDR1 SGHNT and CDR2 YYREEE (reference sequence). The trim removed 4 bases at V and 6 bases at J, leaving 12 bases unmatched. The CDR3 sequence is 15 residues long. The CDR3, as DNA: TGTGCCAGCAGCGCAGAGACTAGCGTTCTTTCCGAGCAGTACTTC. Encoded protein: CASSAETSVLSEQYF. Drawing the rest from reference TRBV5-4 and TRBJ2-7, the complete variable domain is ETGVTQSPTHLIKTRGQQVTLRCSSQSGHNTVSWYQQALGQGPQFIFQYYREEENGRGNFPPRFSGLQFPNYSSELNVNALELDDSALYLCASSAETSVLSEQYFGPGTRLTVT.

The chain links TRBV29-1 to TRBJ2-7; D possibly corresponds to TRBD1 (7 bases). The CDR3 has 15 amino acids. CDR1 is SQVTM and CDR2 is ANQGSEA in the germline V gene. Trimming stripped 0 bases from V and 4 bases from J, with 16 bases between. The CDR3 DNA sequence: TGCAGCGTTGAAGATCCCAGGGGGAGGTCATACGAGCAGTACTTC. Amino acids: CSVEDPRGRSYEQYF.

The CDR3 DNA is TGTGCCAGCAGGGGACAGCAAAACACCGGGGAGCTGTTTTTT. The encoded protein is CASRGQQNTGELFF. The gene calls are TRBV6-6 and TRBJ2-2; 7 nucleotides agree with TRBD1. Trimming at V came to 6 bases and at J to 2 bases, leaving 3 bases not matched to a gene. This CDR3 spans 14 amino acids. Germline values: CDR1 MNHNY, CDR2 SVGAGI (reference sequence).

This clone was seen only once. The chain combines TRBV28 with TRBJ1-6; no reliable D call. Germline V lookup: CDR1 MDHEN, CDR2 SYDVKM. The CDR3 extends over 13 amino acids. Deletions cut 5 bases from V and 6 bases from J, with 8 bases between. This chain's CDR3 is CASSAPRNSPLHF. The CDR3 DNA sequence: TGTGCCAGCAGTGCCCCTCGTAATTCACCCCTCCACTTT. The whole variable domain, filled in from reference TRBV28 and TRBJ1-6, reads DVKVTQSSRYLVKRTGEKVFLECVQDMDHENMFWYRQDPGLGLRLIYFSYDVKMKEKGDIPEGYSVSREKKERFSLILESASTNQTSMYLCASSAPRNSPLHFGNGTRLTVT.

V and J are TRBV28 and TRBJ2-2; perhaps D is TRBD1 or TRBD2 (6 bases each). The V end was cut by 3 bases, the J end by 1 base, with 12 bases between. Looked up from germline, CDR1 is MDHEN and CDR2 is SYDVKM. The CDR3 runs 16 residues. CDR3 loop: CASSLRDTLNTGELFF. DNA of the CDR3: TGTGCCAGCAGTTTGCGGGACACCCTGAACACCGGGGAGCTGTTTTTT. Complete variable domain (other parts from reference TRBV28 and TRBJ2-2): DVKVTQSSRYLVKRTGEKVFLECVQDMDHENMFWYRQDPGLGLRLIYFSYDVKMKEKGDIPEGYSVSREKKERFSLILESASTNQTSMYLCASSLRDTLNTGELFFGEGSRLTVL.

V usage is TRBV5-1 and J usage is TRBJ2-1; D remains ambiguous. CDR1 and CDR2 from the germline V gene are SGHRS and YFSETQ. This CDR3 comprises 15 residues. Deletions cut 0 bases from V and 4 bases from J, with 11 bases between. CDR3 DNA: TGCGCCAGCAGCTTGGAGGGTTATGGTTACAATGAGCAGTTCTTC. It translates to CASSLEGYGYNEQFF.

V and J are TRBV28 and TRBJ1-1; the D gene is possibly TRBD1 (6 bases). The CDR3 has 13 amino acids. Germline V gene data show CDR1 as MDHEN and CDR2 as SYDVKM. The V gene lost 11 bases and the J gene lost 11 bases, with 24 bases spanning the gap. CDR3 amino acids: CAVAFGRGKEAFF. The CDR3 coding sequence is TGTGCCGTAGCATTTGGGAGGGGGAAGGAGGCTTTCTTT.

This clone has just one count. The chain couples TRBV5-1 to TRBJ2-1; 8 nucleotides agree with TRBD1. The CDR3 extends over 15 amino acids. Germline CDR1 is SGHRS and CDR2 is YFSETQ. V was pared by 4 bases and J by 6 bases, with 9 bases of the junction left unmatched. CDR3 in amino acids: CASSLDRDRFNEQFF. DNA for the CDR3: TGCGCCAGCAGCCTAGACAGGGACAGGTTCAATGAGCAGTTCTTC.

The rearrangement joins TRBV19 to TRBJ1-4, with D possibly TRBD1 on 6 matching bases. The germline V gene has CDR1 LNHDA and CDR2 SQIVND (reference sequence). The germline V and J ends were trimmed by 8 bases and 0 bases, with 16 bases remaining between them. CDR3 size: 16 residues. Here the CDR3 reads CASSRKGGTTNEKLFF. The DNA of the CDR3 is TGTGCCAGTTCTCGTAAGGGGGGAACAACTAATGAAAAACTGTTTTTT. Looking up the rest from reference TRBV19 and TRBJ1-4 gives the full variable domain: DGGITQSPKYLFRKEGQNVTLSCEQNLNHDAMYWYRQDPGQGLRLIYYSQIVNDFQKGDIAEGYSVSREKKESFPLTVTSAQKNPTAFYLCASSRKGGTTNEKLFFGSGTQLSVL.

This clone was seen just once. The gene calls are TRBV4-1 and TRBJ1-2; 9 nucleotides match TRBD1. This CDR3 has 15 residues. The V and J ends lost 3 bases and 6 bases, in that order; junction bases with no gene match: 8. Germline V gene lookup returns CDR1 MGHRA and CDR2 YSYEKL. In DNA form, the CDR3 reads TGCGCCAGCAGCCATCCTGGGGGGACAGGGAATGGCTACACCTTC. This gives the protein CASSHPGGTGNGYTF.

This sequence joins TRBV11-2 and TRBJ1-3; possibly TRBD1 for D (6 bases). V lost 5 bases to trimming and J lost 0 bases, with 14 bases between them. Germline lookup yields CDR1 SGHAT and CDR2 FQNNGV. This CDR3 is built from 16 residues. CDR3 coding DNA: TGTGCCAGCAGCATCGGGACACGCGCCTCTGGAAACACCATATATTTT. Protein: CASSIGTRASGNTIYF. Complete variable domain (other parts from reference TRBV11-2 and TRBJ1-3): EAGVAQSPRYKIIEKRQSVAFWCNPISGHATLYWYQQILGQGPKLLIQFQNNGVVDDSQLPKDRFSAERLKGVDSTLKIQPAKLEDSAVYLCASSIGTRASGNTIYFGEGSWLTVV.

Only one count was recorded for this clone. The V gene is TRBV25-1, the J gene TRBJ2-7, with a possible D match to TRBD2 (6 bases). CDR1 is MGHDK and CDR2 is SYGVNS in the germline V gene. The length of the CDR3 is 13 residues. The V and J ends lost 5 bases and 5 bases respectively, with 13 bases between them. CDR3 protein: CASSTGTQDEQYF. CDR3 nucleotide sequence: TGTGCCAGCAGTACGGGGACTCAGGACGAGCAGTACTTC.

V usage is TRBV7-9 and J usage is TRBJ1-1, with D perhaps TRBD1 (6 bases). Trimming cost V 3 bases and J 1 base, with 12 bases left between them. CDR1 and CDR2 from the germline V gene are SEHNR and FQNEAQ (reference sequence). The CDR3 runs 15 residues. Here the CDR3 reads CASSFPTGENTEAFF. CDR3 nucleotide sequence: TGTGCCAGCAGCTTCCCGACAGGCGAGAACACTGAAGCTTTCTTT.

This chain connects TRBV5-4 to TRBJ2-7; D gene ambiguous. The CDR3 sequence is 13 residues long. Germline values: CDR1 SGHNT, CDR2 YYREEE (reference sequence). V lost 4 bases to trimming and J lost 3 bases, with 11 bases between them. CDR3 sequence: CASSGGQSYEQYF. The DNA of the CDR3 is TGTGCCAGCAGCGGTGGGCAGAGCTACGAGCAGTACTTC.

The chain uses TRBV11-2 and TRBJ2-2, with a tentative D call TRBD2 (5 bases). Germline V gives CDR1 SGHAT, CDR2 FQNNGV. Trimming took off 5 bases at V and 7 bases at J, with 14 bases between the two ends. The CDR3 contains 14 residues. This chain's CDR3 is CASSRRGNHGELFF. The CDR3 DNA reads as TGTGCCAGCAGCCGCCGAGGGAACCACGGGGAGCTGTTTTTT. The whole variable domain, filled in from reference TRBV11-2 and TRBJ2-2, reads EAGVAQSPRYKIIEKRQSVAFWCNPISGHATLYWYQQILGQGPKLLIQFQNNGVVDDSQLPKDRFSAERLKGVDSTLKIQPAKLEDSAVYLCASSRRGNHGELFFGEGSRLTVL.

This sequence joins TRBV18 and TRBJ2-7; TRBD1 matches at 9 bases. V dropped 6 bases and J dropped 0; count of bases not matched to a gene: 12. CDR3 length: 17 residues. Germline CDR1 and CDR2: KGHSH and LQKENI. The CDR3 spells CASSPGQGGYTSYEQYF. The CDR3 DNA reads as TGTGCCAGCTCGCCGGGACAGGGTGGTTATACCTCCTACGAGCAGTACTTC.

The chain recombines TRBV29-1 with TRBJ1-1; unclear D gene. This CDR3 comprises 11 residues. Per germline, CDR1 SQVTM and CDR2 ANQGSEA. The V end was cut by 8 bases, the J end by 5 bases, with 12 bases between. The CDR3 region is CSSLSRTEAFF. CDR3 coding DNA: TGCAGCTCACTCTCGAGGACTGAAGCTTTCTTT.